This T cell receptor beta chain was observed in a study of blood T cells in healthy people across ages. Study as a whole: T cells yielded about one barcoded beta molecule per two cells through template switching. The study, taken as a whole, reports: Researchers said unsorted PBMCs prevented a conclusive naive versus antigen-experienced comparison.

A second 7 to 11 cycle PCR used barcoded and J-beta primers. The authors tagged each cDNA molecule using a template-switch adaptor with 12 random nucleotides. All samples yielded 3 million or more CDR3-containing paired-end reads. TCRdb ran MiXCR on the 5' RACE reads and lists one entry per CDR3 protein. The sample shows more than 1 million distinct CDR3 sequences, 45% of them seen only once. This clonotype has only a few counts. Its target is unknown. Germline V lookup: CDR1 DFQATT, CDR2 SNEGSKA (reference sequence). Between the trimmed V and J ends, which lost 0 bases and 7 bases, there was a span of 16 bases. This CDR3 is 14 amino acids long.

The TCR comes from a woman aged 60-70 years in good health. Sample: blood. The J gene is TRBJ2-7, the V gene TRBV20-1; D may match TRBD1 or TRBD2 (5 bases each). The chain's CDR3 is CSARDPGRSWEQYF. CDR3 nucleotides: TGCAGTGCTAGAGATCCGGGGCGAAGCTGGGAGCAGTACTTC.